This T cell receptor (beta chain) was documented in a study of blood T cell repertoires in COVID-19. Whole-study context: Researchers got acute and convalescent COVID-19 samples from the United States, Italy and Spain. The cDNA or gDNA used as material had been derived from T cells, B-cell-depleted T cells, or PBMCs.

The authors' processing: Estimated nucleated cell counts came from reference gene primer amplification. Some clones are missing from TCRdb's copy, which holds only in-frame ones; the method was immunoSEQ multiplex PCR. The V and J calls and clone size come from that table; D and trimming were worked out from the DNA. Here the sample spans tens of thousands of clones, approximately 86% being singletons. Per the germline V gene, CDR1 is SGDLS and CDR2 is YYNGEE. Trimming took 3 bases from V and 0 from J, leaving 12 bases between them. This CDR3 is built from 15 residues. Sequencing was performed on peripheral blood. The chain uses TRBV9 and TRBJ1-1, with D possibly TRBD1 on 6 matching bases. The receptor was derived from a man aged 55 to 69 with acute or convalescent COVID-19. In DNA, the CDR3 is TGTGCCAGCAGCGGAAGGACAGCTATGAACACTGAAGCTTTCTTT. Residues: CASSGRTAMNTEAFF.